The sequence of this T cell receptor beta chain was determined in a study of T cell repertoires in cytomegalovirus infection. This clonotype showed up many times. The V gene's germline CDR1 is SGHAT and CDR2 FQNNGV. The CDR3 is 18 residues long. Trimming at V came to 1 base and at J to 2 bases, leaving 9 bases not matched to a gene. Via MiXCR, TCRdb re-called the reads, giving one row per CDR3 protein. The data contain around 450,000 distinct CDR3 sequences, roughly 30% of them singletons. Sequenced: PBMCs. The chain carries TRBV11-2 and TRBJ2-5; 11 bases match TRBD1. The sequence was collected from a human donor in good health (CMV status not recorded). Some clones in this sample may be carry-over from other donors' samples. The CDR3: CASSLAWGGTGGQETQYF. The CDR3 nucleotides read TGTGCCAGCAGCTTAGCGTGGGGAGGGACAGGGGGTCAAGAGACCCAGTACTTC.